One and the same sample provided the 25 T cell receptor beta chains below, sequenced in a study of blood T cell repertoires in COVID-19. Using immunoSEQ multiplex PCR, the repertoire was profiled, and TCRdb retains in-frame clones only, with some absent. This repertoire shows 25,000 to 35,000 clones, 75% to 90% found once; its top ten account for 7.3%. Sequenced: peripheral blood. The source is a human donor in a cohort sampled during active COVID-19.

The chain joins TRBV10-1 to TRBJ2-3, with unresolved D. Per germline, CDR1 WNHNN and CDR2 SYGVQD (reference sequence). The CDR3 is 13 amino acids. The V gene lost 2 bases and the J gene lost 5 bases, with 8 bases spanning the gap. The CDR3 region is CASSESLGDTQYF. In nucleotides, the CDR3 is TGCGCCAGCAGTGAGAGCCTAGGAGATACGCAGTATTTT.

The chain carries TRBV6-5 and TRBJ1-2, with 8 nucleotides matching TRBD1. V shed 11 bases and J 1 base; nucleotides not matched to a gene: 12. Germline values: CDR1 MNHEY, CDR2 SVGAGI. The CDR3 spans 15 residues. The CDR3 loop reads CAGQVQGAGNYGYTF. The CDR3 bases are TGTGCCGGCCAAGTTCAGGGGGCGGGTAACTATGGCTACACCTTC.

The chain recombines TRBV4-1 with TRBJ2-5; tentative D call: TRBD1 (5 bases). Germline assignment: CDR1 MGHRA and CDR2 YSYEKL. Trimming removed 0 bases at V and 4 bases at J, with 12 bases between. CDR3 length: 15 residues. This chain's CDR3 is CASSQEIRETETQYF. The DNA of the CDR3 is TGCGCCAGCAGCCAAGAAATCAGGGAAACAGAGACCCAGTACTTC.

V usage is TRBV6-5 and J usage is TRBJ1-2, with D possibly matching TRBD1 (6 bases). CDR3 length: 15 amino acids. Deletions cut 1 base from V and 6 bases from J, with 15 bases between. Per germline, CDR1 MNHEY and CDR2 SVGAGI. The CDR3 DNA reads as TGTGCCAGCAGTTACTATCCGGGACACAACCATGGCTACACCTTC. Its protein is CASSYYPGHNHGYTF.

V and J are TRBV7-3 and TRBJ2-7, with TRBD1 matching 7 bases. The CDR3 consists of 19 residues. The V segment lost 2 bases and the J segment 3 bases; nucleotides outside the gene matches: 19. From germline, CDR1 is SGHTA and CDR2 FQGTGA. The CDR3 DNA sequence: TGTGCCAGCAGCTTACGCAGACCTATAGGGGGCTGGCTGGTCTACGAGCAGTACTTC. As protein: CASSLRRPIGGWLVYEQYF.

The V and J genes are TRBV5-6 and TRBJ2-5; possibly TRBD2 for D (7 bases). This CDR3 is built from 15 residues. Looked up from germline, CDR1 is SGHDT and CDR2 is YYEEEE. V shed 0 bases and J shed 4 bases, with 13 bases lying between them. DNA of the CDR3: TGTGCCAGCAGCTTGGAGGGGGGGGCGTTAGAGACCCAGTACTTC. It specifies CASSLEGGALETQYF.

CDR3 sequence (DNA): TGCGCCAGCAGTGAACCCCGGGACAGGGGAAATGAGCAGTTCTTC. It specifies CASSEPRDRGNEQFF. This chain joins TRBV10-2 and TRBJ2-1; TRBD1 matches 10 bases. This CDR3 spans 15 amino acids. Germline trimming cut 3 bases from V and 7 bases from J; bases unmatched to any gene: 6. Germline values: CDR1 WSHSY, CDR2 SAAADI.

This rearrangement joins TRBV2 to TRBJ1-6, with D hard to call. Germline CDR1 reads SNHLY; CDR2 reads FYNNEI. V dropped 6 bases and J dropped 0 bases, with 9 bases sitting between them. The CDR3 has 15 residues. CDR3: CASSVLGSYNSPLHF. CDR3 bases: TGTGCCAGCAGCGTTCTAGGCTCCTATAATTCACCCCTCCACTTT.

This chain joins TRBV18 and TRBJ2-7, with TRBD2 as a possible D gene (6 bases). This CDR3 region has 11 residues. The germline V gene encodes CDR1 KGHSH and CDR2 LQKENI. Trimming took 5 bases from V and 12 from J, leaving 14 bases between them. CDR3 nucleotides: TGTGCCAGCTCAGAAGGAGGGGTTAGGTACTTC. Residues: CASSEGGVRYF.

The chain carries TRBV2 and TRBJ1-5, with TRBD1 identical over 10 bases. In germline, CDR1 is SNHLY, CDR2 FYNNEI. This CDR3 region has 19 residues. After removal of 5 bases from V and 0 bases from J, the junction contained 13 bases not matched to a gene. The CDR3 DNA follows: TGTGCCAGCAGTTTCCGGGACAGGGGTGGAATAGGTAGCAATCAGCCCCAGCATTTT. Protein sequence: CASSFRDRGGIGSNQPQHF.

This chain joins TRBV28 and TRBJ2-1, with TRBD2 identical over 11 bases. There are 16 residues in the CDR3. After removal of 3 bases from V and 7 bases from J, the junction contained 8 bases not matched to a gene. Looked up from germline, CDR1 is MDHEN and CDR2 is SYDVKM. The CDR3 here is CASSLIAGGPRNEQFF. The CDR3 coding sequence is TGTGCCAGCAGTTTGATAGCGGGAGGGCCGAGGAATGAGCAGTTCTTC.

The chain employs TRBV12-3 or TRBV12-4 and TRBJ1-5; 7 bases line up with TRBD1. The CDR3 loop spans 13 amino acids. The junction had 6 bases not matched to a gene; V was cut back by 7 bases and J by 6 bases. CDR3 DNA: TGTGCCAGCAATTCAAAGGGGGCTCAGCCCCAGCATTTT. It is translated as CASNSKGAQPQHF.

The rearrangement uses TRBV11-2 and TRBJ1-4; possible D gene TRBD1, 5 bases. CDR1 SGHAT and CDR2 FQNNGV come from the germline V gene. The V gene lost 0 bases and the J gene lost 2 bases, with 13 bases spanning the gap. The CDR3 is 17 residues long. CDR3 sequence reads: CASSLDMGGKTNEKLFF. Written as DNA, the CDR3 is TGTGCCAGCAGCTTAGATATGGGGGGAAAGACTAATGAAAAACTGTTTTTT. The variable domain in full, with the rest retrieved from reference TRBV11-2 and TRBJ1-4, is EAGVAQSPRYKIIEKRQSVAFWCNPISGHATLYWYQQILGQGPKLLIQFQNNGVVDDSQLPKDRFSAERLKGVDSTLKIQPAKLEDSAVYLCASSLDMGGKTNEKLFFGSGTQLSVL.

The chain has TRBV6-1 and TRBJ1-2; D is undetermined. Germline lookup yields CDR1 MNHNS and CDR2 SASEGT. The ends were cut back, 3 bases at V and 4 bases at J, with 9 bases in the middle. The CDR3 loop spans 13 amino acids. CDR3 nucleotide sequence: TGTGCCAGCAGTGAGTGGCTTTCCTATGGCTACACCTTC. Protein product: CASSEWLSYGYTF.

The CDR3 here is CASSRSDRVSTEAFF. The CDR3 DNA follows: TGTGCCAGCTCACGGTCGGACAGGGTCTCCACTGAAGCTTTCTTT. The J gene is TRBJ1-1, the V gene TRBV18; 8 bases agree with TRBD1. V trimming: 4 bases; J trimming: 4 bases; junction bases outside the gene matches: 8. The CDR3 loop spans 15 amino acids. The germline CDR1 and CDR2 sequences are KGHSH and LQKENI.

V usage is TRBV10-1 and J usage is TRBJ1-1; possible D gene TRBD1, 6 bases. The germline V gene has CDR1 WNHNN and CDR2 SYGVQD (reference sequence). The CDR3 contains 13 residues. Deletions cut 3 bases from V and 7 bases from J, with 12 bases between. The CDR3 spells CASSEGQFFEAFF. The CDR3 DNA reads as TGCGCCAGCAGTGAAGGACAGTTTTTTGAAGCTTTCTTT.

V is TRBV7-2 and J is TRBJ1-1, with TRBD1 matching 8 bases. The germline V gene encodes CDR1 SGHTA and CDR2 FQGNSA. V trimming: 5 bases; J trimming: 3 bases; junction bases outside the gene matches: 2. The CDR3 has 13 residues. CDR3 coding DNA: TGTGCCAGCAGCGGACAGGGAGACACTGAAGCTTTCTTT. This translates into CASSGQGDTEAFF.

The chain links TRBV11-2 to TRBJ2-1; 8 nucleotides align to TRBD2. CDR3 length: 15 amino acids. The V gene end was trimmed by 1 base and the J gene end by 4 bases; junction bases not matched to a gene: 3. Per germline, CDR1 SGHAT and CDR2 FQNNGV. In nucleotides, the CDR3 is TGTGCCAGCAGCTTAGTAGGCGGGGGGTACAATGAGCAGTTCTTC. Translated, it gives CASSLVGGGYNEQFF.

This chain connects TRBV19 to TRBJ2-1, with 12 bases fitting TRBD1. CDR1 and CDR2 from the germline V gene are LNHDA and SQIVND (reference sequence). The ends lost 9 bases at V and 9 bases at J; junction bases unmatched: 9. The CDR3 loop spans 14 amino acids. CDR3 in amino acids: CASGTGGLFGEQFF. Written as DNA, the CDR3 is TGTGCCAGCGGGACAGGGGGCTTGTTTGGTGAGCAGTTCTTC.

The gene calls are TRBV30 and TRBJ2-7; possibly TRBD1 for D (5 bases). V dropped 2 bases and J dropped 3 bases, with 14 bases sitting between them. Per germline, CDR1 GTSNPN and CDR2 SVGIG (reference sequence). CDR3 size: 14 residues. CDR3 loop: CAWSPGLKDYEQYF. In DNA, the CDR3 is TGTGCCTGGAGTCCAGGGCTTAAGGACTACGAGCAGTACTTC.

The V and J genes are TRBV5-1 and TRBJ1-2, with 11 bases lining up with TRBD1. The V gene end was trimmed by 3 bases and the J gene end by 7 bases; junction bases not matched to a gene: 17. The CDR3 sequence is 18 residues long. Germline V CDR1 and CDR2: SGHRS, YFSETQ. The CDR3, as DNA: TGCGCCAGCAGCTCCTCCCCCGGGACAGGGGGTTCGGTTAGTGGCTACACCTTC. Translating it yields CASSSSPGTGGSVSGYTF.

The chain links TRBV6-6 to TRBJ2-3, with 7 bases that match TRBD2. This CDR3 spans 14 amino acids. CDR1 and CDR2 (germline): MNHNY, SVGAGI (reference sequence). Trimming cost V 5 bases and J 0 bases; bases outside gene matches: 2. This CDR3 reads CASSTSDSTDTQYF. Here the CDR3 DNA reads TGTGCCAGCAGTACTAGCGATAGCACAGATACGCAGTATTTT.

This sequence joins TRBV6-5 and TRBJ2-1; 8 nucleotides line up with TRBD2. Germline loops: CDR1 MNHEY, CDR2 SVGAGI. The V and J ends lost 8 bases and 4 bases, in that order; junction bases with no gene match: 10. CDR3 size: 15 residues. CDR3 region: CASQRAGVIYNEQFF. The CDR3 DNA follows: TGTGCCAGCCAACGAGCGGGAGTGATATACAATGAGCAGTTCTTC.

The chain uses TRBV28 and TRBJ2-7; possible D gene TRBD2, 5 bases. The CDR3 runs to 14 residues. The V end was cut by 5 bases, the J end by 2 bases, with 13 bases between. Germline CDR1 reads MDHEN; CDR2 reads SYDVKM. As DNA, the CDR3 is TGTGCCAGCAGTCAAACGGGATCTGCCTACGAGCAGTACTTC. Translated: CASSQTGSAYEQYF.

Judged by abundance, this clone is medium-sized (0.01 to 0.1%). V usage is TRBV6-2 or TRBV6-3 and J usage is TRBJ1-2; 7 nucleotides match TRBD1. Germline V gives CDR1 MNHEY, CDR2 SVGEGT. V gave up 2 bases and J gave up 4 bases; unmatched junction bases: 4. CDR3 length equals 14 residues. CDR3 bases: TGTGCCAGCAGTTACAGTGGGACAGCCTATGGCTACACCTTC. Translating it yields CASSYSGTAYGYTF.